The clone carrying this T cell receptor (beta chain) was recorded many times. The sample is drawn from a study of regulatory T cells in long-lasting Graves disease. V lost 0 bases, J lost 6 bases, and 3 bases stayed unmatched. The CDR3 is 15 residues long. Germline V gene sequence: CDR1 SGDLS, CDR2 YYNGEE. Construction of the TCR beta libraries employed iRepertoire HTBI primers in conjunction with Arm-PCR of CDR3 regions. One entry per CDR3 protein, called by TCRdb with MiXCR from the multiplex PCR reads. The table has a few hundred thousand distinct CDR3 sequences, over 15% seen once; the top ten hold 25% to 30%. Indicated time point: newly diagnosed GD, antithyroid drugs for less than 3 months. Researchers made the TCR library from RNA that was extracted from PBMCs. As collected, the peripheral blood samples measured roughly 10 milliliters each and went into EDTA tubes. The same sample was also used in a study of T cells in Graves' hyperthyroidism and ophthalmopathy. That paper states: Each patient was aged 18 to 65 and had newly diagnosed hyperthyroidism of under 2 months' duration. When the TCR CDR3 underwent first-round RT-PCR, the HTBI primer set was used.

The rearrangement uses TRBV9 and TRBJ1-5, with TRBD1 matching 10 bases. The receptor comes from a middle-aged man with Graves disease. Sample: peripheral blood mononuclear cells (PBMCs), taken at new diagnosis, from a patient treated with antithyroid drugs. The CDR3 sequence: CASSVGQGAGQPQHF. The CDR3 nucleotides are TGTGCCAGCAGCGTAGGACAGGGGGCGGGTCAGCCCCAGCATTTT.